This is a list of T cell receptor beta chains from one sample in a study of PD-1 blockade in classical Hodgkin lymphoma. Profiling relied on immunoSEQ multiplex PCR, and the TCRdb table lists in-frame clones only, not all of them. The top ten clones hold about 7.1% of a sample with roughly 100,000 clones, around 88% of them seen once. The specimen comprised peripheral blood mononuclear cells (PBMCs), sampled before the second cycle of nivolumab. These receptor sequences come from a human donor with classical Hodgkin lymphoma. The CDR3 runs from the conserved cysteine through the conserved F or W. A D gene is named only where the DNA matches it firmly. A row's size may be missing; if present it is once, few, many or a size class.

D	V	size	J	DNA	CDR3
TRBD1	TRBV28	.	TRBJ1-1	TGTGCCAGCCCGTCAATGACGGGACAGATGAACACTGAAGCTTTCTTT	CASPSMTGQMNTEAFF
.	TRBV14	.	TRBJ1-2	TGTGCCAGCAGCCCCATGGCGGTTAACTATGGCTACACCTTC	CASSPMAVNYGYTF
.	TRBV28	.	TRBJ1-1	TGTGCCAGCAGTTTGAGCCGGACTGAAGCTTTCTTT	CASSLSRTEAFF
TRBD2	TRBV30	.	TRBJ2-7	TGTGCCTGGAGTCGACTAGCGGGGGGGCTCTCCCTCGAGCAGTACTTC	CAWSRLAGGLSLEQYF
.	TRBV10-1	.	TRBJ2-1	TGCGCCAGCAGCGCCAGGCCTGTGCGCAATGAGCAGTTCTTC	CASSARPVRNEQFF
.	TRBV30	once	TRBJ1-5	TGTGCCTGGTCACCAGGACAGCCCAATCAGCCCCAGCATTTT	CAWSPGQPNQPQHF
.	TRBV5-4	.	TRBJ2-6	TGTGCCAGCAGCCAAGAATCCGGGTCCGGGGCCAACGTCCTGACTTTC	CASSQESGSGANVLTF
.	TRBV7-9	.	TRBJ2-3	TGTGCCAGCAGCCCCCGGGACCAACGGGATGGAGATACGCAGTATTTT	CASSPRDQRDGDTQYF
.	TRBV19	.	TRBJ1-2	TGTGCCAGTAGTATTTGGCAGGGAGTTGGCTACACCTTC	CASSIWQGVGYTF
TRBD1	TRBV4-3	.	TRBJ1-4	TGCGCCAGCAGCCGCAGGGGGAGTTCGGGGACTGGAAAACTGTTTTTT	CASSRRGSSGTGKLFF
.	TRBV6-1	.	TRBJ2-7	TGTGCCAGCAGTGAACGATATATCCCCGCATACGAGCAGTACTTC	CASSERYIPAYEQYF
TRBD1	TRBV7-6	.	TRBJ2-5	TGTGCCAGCAGCTTAGGACAGGGGGTAGGGGAGACCCAGTACTTC	CASSLGQGVGETQYF
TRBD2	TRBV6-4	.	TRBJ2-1	TGTGCCAGCACCATGACTAGCGGGGGGGCGGATGAGCAGTTCTTC	CASTMTSGGADEQFF
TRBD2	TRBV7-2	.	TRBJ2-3	TGTGCCAGCAGCTTATTGGTGCGCGGGGGGGAAACAGATACGCAGTATTTT	CASSLLVRGGETDTQYF
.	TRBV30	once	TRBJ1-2	TGTGCCTGGAGGGAAAAAGGGGACTATGGCTACACCTTC	CAWREKGDYGYTF
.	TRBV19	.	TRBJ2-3	TGTGCCAGCGCCTGGAGGGGGGCAGATACGCAGTATTTT	CASAWRGADTQYF
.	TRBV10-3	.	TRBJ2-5	TGTGCCATCAGCCCCGGGTCTAGCGAGGAGACCCAGTACTTC	CAISPGSSEETQYF
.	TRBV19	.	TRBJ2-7	TGTGCCAGTAGTCTGGACAAGACCTACGAGCAGTACTTC	CASSLDKTYEQYF
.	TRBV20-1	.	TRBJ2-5	TGCAGTGGGGTCGAGGAGACCCAGTACTTC	CSGVEETQYF
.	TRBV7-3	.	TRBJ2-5	TGTGCCAGCAGCTCGTCAGGGGCGATGGAGGTAGAGACCCAGTACTTC	CASSSSGAMEVETQYF
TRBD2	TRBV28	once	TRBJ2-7	TGTGCCAGCAGTTACAATAGCGGGGACAACGAGCAGTACTTC	CASSYNSGDNEQYF
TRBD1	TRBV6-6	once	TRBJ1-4	TGTGCCAGCAGTTACAGGACAGGGACATTTAATGAAAAACTGTTTTTT	CASSYRTGTFNEKLFF
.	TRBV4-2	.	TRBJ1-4	TGTGGAGCGGGGGACGAAAAACTGTTTTTT	CGAGDEKLFF
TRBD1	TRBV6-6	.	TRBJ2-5	TGTGCCAGCAGTACCACAGGGACAGATATCCAAGAGACCCAGTACTTC	CASSTTGTDIQETQYF
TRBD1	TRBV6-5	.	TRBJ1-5	TGTGCCAGCAGGGCGACAGGGTGGAGGAGTCAGCCCCAGCATTTT	CASRATGWRSQPQHF
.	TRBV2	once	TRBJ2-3	TGTGCCAGCAGTGAATATCGGACTCGCGTTACAGATACGCAGTATTTT	CASSEYRTRVTDTQYF
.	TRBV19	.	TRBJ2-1	TGTGCCAGTAGTATCGACCCAGGGACTTACAATGAGCAGTTCTTC	CASSIDPGTYNEQFF
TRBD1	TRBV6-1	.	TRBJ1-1	TGTGCCAGCAGTGAGCGGACAGGGAGGCCTGAAGCTTTCTTT	CASSERTGRPEAFF
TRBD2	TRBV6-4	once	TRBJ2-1	TGTGCCAGCAGCCCACTAGCGCACTTCTACAATGAGCAGTTCTTC	CASSPLAHFYNEQFF
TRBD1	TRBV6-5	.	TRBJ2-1	TGTGCCAGCAGCAACCCGGGACAGGGGGCTAATGAGCAGTTCTTC	CASSNPGQGANEQFF
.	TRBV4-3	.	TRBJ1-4	TGCGCCAGCAGCCAACTTACAGGGAGGGGTGAAAAACTGTTTTTT	CASSQLTGRGEKLFF
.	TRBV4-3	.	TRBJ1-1	TGCGCCAGCAGCCAAGATGAATGGCATAAGAACACTGAAGCTTTCTTT	CASSQDEWHKNTEAFF
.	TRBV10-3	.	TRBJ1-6	TGTGCCATCACTCCGGGGGGTGTCTCACCCCTCCACTTT	CAITPGGVSPLHF
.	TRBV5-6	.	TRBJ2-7	TGTGCCAGCAGCCCTCAGGGGTACGAGCAGTACTTC	CASSPQGYEQYF
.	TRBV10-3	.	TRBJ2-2	TGTGCCATCAGTGTTAAGGGGGACTACACCGGGGAGCTGTTTTTT	CAISVKGDYTGELFF
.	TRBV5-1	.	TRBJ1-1	TGCGCCAGCAGCTTGGAAGGTTTCGGTAACACTGAAGCTTTCTTT	CASSLEGFGNTEAFF
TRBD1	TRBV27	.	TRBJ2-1	TGTGCCAGCAAGATACAGGGGGCAAGGGATGAGCAGTTCTTC	CASKIQGARDEQFF
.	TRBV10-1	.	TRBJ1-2	TGCGCCAGCAGCGACACGGCGAACTATGGCTACACCTTC	CASSDTANYGYTF
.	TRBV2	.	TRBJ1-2	TGTGCCAGCAGTGGGGCGAATACCGGGCCCTATGGCTACACCTTC	CASSGANTGPYGYTF
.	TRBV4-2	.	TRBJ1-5	TGTGCCAGCAGCCAACCCAGCTTTTCCCAGGCGGGCGATAGCAATCAGCCCCAGCATTTT	CASSQPSFSQAGDSNQPQHF
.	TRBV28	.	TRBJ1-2	TGTGCCAGCGGCACAGCTATGGTTGCCTACACCTTC	CASGTAMVAYTF
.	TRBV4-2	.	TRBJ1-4	TGTGCCAGCAGCCAAGAAGTGGGCAGGGGTAATGAAAAACTGTTTTTT	CASSQEVGRGNEKLFF
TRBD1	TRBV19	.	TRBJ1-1	TGTGCCAGTAGTGCCCGACAGGGGGCCAACACTGAAGCTTTCTTT	CASSARQGANTEAFF
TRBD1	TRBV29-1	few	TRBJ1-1	TGCAGCGCGGACAGGGGGAACACTGAAGCTTTCTTT	CSADRGNTEAFF
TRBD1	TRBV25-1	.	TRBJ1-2	TGTGCCAGCAGTGATCTGACAGGGCCGTACTATGGCTACACCTTC	CASSDLTGPYYGYTF